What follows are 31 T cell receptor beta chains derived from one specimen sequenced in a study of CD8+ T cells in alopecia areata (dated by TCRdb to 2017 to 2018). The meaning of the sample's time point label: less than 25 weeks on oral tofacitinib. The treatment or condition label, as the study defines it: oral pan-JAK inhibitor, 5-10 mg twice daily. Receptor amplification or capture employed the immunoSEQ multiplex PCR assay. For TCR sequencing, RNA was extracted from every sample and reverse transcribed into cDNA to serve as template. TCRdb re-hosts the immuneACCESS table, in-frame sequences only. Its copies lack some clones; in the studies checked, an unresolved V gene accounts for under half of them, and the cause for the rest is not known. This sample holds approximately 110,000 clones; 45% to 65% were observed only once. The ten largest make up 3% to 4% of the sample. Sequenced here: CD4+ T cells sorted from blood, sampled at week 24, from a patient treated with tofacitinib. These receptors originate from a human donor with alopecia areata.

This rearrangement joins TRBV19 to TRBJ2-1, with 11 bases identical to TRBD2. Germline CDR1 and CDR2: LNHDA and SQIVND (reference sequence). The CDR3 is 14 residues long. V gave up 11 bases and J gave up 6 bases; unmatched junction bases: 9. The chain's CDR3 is CAAQNSGGANEQFF. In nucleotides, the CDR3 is TGTGCCGCACAAAATAGCGGGGGGGCCAATGAGCAGTTCTTC. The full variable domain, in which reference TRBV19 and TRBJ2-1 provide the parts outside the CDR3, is DGGITQSPKYLFRKEGQNVTLSCEQNLNHDAMYWYRQDPGQGLRLIYYSQIVNDFQKGDIAEGYSVSREKKESFPLTVTSAQKNPTAFYLCAAQNSGGANEQFFGPGTRLTVL.

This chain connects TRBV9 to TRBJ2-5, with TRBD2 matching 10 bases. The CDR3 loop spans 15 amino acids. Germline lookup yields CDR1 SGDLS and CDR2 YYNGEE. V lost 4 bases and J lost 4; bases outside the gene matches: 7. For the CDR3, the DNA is TGTGCCAGCAGCCTTAGCGGGGGGAACGGAGAGACCCAGTACTTC. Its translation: CASSLSGGNGETQYF.

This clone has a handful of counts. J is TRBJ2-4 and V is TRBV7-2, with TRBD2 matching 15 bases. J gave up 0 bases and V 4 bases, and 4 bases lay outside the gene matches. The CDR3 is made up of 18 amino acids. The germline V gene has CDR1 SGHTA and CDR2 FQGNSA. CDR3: CASSSGLAGGRAKNIQYF. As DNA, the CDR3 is TGTGCCAGCAGCTCCGGACTAGCGGGGGGGCGAGCCAAAAACATTCAGTACTTC.

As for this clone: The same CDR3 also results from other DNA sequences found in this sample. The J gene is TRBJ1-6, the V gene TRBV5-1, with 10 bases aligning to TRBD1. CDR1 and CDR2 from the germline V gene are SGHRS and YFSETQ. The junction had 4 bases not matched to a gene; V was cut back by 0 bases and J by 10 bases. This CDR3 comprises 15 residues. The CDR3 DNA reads TGCGCCAGCAGCTTGGCGGGACAGGGGTACTCACCCCTCCACTTT. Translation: CASSLAGQGYSPLHF.

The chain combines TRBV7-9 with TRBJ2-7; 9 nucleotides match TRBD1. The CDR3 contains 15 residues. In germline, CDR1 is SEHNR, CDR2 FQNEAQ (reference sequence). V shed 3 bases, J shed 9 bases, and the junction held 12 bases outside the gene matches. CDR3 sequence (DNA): TGTGCCAGCAGCTTCTCCGGGACAGGGCTTCAAGGGCAGTACTTC. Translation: CASSFSGTGLQGQYF.

The CDR3 nucleotides are TGTGCCAGCAGTTCCCCCTTGTTGGAGACCCAGTACTTC. Amino acid sequence: CASSSPLLETQYF. The rearrangement links TRBV28 to TRBJ2-5; no firm D call. The CDR3 contains 13 residues. V lost 4 bases and J lost 5, with 11 bases in between. Per germline, CDR1 MDHEN and CDR2 SYDVKM.

CDR3 loop: CASSSGQNQETQYF. CDR3 nucleotide sequence: TGTGCCAGCAGCTCGGGACAGAACCAAGAGACCCAGTACTTC. The rearrangement uses TRBV5-4 and TRBJ2-5; 7 bases are shared with TRBD1. The J segment lost 0 bases and the V segment lost 3 bases, leaving 2 bases of the junction unmatched. CDR1 and CDR2 from the germline V gene are SGHNT and YYREEE (reference sequence). This CDR3 has 14 residues.

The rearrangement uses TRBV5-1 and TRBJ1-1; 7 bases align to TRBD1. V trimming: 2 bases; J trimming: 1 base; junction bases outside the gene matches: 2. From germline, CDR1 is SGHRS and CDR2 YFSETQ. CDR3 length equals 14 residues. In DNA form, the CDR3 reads TGCGCCAGCAGCTTTTCAGGGGGGAACACTGAAGCTTTCTTT. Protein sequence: CASSFSGGNTEAFF. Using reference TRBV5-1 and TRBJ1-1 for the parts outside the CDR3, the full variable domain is KAGVTQTPRYLIKTRGQQVTLSCSPISGHRSVSWYQQTPGQGLQFLFEYFSETQRNKGNFPGRFSGRQFSNSRSEMNVSTLELGDSALYLCASSFSGGNTEAFFGQGTRLTVV.

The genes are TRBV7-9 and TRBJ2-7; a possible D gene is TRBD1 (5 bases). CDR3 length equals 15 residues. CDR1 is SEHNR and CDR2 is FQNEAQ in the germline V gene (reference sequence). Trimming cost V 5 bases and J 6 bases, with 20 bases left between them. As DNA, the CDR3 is TGTGCCAGCAGCCCTATGGGTAGCATGGGGCGCGAGCAGTACTTC. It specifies CASSPMGSMGREQYF.

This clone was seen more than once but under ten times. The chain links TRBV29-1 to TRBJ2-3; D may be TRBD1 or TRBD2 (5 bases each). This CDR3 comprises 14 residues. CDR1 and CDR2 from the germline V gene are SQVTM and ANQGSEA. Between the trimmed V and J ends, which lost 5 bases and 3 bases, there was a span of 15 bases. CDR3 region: CSVLNPGPTDTQYF. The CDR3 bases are TGCAGCGTTCTGAATCCGGGACCTACAGATACGCAGTATTTT.

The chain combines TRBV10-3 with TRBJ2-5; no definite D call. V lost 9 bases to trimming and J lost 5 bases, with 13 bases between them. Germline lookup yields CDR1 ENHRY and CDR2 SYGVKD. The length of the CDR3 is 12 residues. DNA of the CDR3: TGTGCCATAGGCCAACCCGGGGAGACCCAGTACTTC. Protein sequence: CAIGQPGETQYF.

The CDR3 region is CASSRGQGSNQPQHF. The CDR3 nucleotides read TGCGCCAGCAGCCGGGGACAGGGGAGCAATCAGCCCCAGCATTTT. The rearrangement joins TRBV4-1 to TRBJ1-5; TRBD1 matches at 10 bases. The germline V gene has CDR1 MGHRA and CDR2 YSYEKL. The length of the CDR3 is 15 residues. The trim removed 4 bases at V and 1 base at J, leaving 1 base unmatched.

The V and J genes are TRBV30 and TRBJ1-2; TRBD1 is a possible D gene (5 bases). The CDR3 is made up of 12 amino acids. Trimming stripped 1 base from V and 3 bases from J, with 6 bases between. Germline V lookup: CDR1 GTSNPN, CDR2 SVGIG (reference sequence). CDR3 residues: CAWSGGDYGYTF. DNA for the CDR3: TGTGCCTGGAGTGGGGGGGACTATGGCTACACCTTC.

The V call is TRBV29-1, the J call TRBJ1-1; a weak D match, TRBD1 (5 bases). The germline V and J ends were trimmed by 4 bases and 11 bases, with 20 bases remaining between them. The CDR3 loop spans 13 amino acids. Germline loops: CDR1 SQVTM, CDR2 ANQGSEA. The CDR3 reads CSVVGKSTGGAFF. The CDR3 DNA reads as TGCAGCGTTGTGGGGAAATCAACTGGGGGTGCTTTCTTT.

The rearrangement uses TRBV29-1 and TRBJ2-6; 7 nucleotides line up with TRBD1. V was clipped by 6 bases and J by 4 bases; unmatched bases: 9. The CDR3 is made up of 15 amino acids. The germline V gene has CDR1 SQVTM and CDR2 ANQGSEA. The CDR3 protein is CSVAEGASGANVLTF. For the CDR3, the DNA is TGCAGCGTCGCCGAGGGGGCGTCAGGGGCCAACGTCCTGACTTTC. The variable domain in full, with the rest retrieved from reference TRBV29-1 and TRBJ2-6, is SAVISQKPSRDICQRGTSLTIQCQVDSQVTMMFWYRQQPGQSLTLIATANQGSEATYESGFVIDKFPISRPNLTFSTLTVSNMSPEDSSIYLCSVAEGASGANVLTFGAGSRLTVL.

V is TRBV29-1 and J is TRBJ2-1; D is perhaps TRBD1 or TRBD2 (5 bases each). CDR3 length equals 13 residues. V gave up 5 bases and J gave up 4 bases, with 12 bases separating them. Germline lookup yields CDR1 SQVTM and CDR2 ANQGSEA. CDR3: CSVWDPKYNEQFF. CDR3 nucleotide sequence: TGCAGCGTTTGGGACCCCAAGTACAATGAGCAGTTCTTC.

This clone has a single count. The CDR3 sequence: CAWSVRLLVRDGSGYTF. The CDR3 DNA is TGTGCCTGGAGTGTACGGTTATTGGTCAGGGACGGGTCTGGCTACACCTTC. The gene calls are TRBV30 and TRBJ1-2; D is possibly TRBD1 (5 bases). Germline V lookup: CDR1 GTSNPN, CDR2 SVGIG (reference sequence). The CDR3 spans 17 residues. Trimming pared 0 bases from V and 7 bases from J, leaving 24 bases between. Full variable domain (remainder filled in from reference TRBV30 and TRBJ1-2): SQTIHQWPATLVQPVGSPLSLECTVEGTSNPNLYWYRQAAGRGLQLLFYSVGIGQISSEVPQNLSASRPQDRQFILSSKKLLLSDSGFYLCAWSVRLLVRDGSGYTFGSGTRLTVV.

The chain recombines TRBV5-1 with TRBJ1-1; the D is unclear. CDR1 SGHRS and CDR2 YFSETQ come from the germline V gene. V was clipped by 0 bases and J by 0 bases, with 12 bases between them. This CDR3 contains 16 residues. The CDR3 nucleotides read TGCGCCAGCAGCTTGGGGTCAGGAGATATGAACACTGAAGCTTTCTTT. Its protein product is CASSLGSGDMNTEAFF.

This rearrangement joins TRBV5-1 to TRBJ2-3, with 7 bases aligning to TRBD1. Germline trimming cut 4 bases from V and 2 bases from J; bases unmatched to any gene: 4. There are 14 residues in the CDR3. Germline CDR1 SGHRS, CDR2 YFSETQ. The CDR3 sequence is CASSQGQLTDTQYF. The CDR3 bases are TGCGCCAGCAGCCAGGGACAGCTCACAGATACGCAGTATTTT.

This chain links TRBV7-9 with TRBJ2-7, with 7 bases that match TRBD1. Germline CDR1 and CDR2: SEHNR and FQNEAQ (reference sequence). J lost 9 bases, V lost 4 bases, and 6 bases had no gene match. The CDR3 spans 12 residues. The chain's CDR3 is CASSSDRVGQYF. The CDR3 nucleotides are TGTGCCAGCAGCTCCGACAGGGTAGGGCAGTACTTC.

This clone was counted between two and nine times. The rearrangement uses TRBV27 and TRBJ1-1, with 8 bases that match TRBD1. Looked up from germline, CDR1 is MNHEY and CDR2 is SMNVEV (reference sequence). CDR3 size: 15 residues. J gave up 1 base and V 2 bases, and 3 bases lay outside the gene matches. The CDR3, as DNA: TGTGCCAGCAGTTTACGGGACAGGACGAACACTGAAGCTTTCTTT. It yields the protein CASSLRDRTNTEAFF.

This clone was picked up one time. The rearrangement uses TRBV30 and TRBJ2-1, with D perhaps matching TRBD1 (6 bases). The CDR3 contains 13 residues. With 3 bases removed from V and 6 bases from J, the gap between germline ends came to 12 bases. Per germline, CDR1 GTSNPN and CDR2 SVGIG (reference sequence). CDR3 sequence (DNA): TGTGCCTGGAGACAGGGAGTGGGCAATGAGCAGTTCTTC. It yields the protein CAWRQGVGNEQFF.

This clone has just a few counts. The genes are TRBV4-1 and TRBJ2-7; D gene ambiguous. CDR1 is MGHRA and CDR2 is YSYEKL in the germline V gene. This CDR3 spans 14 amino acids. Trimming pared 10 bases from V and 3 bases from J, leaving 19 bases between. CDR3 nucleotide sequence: TGCGCCACCGCCAAAACCCAATTGAACTACGAGCAGTACTTC. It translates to CATAKTQLNYEQYF.

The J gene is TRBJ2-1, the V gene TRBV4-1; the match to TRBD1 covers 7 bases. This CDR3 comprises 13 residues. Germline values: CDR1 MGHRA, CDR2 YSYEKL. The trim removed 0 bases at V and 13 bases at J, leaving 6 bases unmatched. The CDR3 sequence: CASSQDLGTAQFF. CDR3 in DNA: TGCGCCAGCAGCCAAGATCTTGGGACAGCACAGTTCTTC.

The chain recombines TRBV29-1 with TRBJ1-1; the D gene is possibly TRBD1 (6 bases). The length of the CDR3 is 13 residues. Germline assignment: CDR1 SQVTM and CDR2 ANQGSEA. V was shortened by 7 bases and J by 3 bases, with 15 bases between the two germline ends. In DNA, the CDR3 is TGCAGCGGCTCGGGGGGCGCGGACACTGAAGCTTTCTTT. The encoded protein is CSGSGGADTEAFF.

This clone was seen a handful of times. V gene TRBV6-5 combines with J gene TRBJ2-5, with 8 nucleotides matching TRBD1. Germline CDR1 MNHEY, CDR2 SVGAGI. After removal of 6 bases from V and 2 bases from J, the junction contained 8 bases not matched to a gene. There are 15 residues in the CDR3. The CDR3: CASRQGVWEQETQYF. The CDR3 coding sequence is TGTGCCAGCAGACAGGGGGTTTGGGAACAAGAGACCCAGTACTTC.

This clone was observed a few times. This CDR3 reads CASSLRTTTDTQYF. DNA for the CDR3: TGTGCCAGCAGCCTAAGGACTACGACAGATACGCAGTATTTT. This chain uses TRBV7-2 with TRBJ2-3, with D possibly matching TRBD2 (6 bases). This CDR3 has 14 residues. The V and J ends lost 5 bases and 3 bases respectively, with 12 bases between them. Germline lookup yields CDR1 SGHTA and CDR2 FQGNSA. Full variable domain (remainder filled in from reference TRBV7-2 and TRBJ2-3): GAGVSQSPSNKVTEKGKDVELRCDPISGHTALYWYRQSLGQGLEFLIYFQGNSAPDKSGLPSDRFSAERTGGSVSTLTIQRTQQEDSAVYLCASSLRTTTDTQYFGPGTRLTVL.

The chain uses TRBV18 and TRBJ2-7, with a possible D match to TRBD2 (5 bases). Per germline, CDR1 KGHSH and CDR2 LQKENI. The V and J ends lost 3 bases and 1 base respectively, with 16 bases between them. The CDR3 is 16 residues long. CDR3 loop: CASSPAGSSSSYEQYF. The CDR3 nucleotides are TGTGCCAGCTCACCCGCCGGGTCTAGCTCGTCCTACGAGCAGTACTTC.

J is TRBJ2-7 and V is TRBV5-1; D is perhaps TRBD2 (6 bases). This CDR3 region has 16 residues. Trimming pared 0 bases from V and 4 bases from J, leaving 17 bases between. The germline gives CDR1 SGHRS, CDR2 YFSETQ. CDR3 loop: CASSLAGGPTSYEQYF. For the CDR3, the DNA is TGCGCCAGCAGCTTGGCCGGGGGACCTACGTCTTACGAGCAGTACTTC.

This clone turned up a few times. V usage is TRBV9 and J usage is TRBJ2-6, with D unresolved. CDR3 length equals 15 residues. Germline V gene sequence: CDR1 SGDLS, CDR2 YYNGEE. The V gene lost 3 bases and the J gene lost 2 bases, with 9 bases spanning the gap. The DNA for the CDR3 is TGTGCCAGCAGCGGCTTAGGGCCTGGGGCCAACGTCCTGACTTTC. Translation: CASSGLGPGANVLTF.

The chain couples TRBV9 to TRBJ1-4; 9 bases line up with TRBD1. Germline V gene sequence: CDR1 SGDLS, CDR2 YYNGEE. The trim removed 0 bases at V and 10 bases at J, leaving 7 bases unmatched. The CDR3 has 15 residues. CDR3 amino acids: CASSVGDRVTGKLFF. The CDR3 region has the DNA TGTGCCAGCAGCGTAGGGGACAGGGTGACAGGAAAACTGTTTTTT.